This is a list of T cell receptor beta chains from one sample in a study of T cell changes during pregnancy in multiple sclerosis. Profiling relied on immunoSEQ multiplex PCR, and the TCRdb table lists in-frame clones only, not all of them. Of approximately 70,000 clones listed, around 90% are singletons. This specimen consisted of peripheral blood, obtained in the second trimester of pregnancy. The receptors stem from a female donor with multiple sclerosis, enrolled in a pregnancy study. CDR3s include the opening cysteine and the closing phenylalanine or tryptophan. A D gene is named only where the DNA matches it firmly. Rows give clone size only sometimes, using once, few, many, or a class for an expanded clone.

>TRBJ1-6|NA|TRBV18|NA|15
TGTGCCAGCTCAGCTCCGGACAGAATATATTCACCCCTCCACTTT
CASSAPDRIYSPLHF
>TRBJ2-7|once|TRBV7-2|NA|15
TGTGCCAGCAGCTTCTCTAGGTCGGGTCCCTACGAGCAGTACTTC
CASSFSRSGPYEQYF
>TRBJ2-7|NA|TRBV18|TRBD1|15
TGTGCCAGCTCACCACCGACAGGGGGCAAAAGCGAGCAGTACTTC
CASSPPTGGKSEQYF
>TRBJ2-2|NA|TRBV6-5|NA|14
TGTGCCAGCAGTTATGCAGGGTACACCGGGGAGCTGTTTTTT
CASSYAGYTGELFF
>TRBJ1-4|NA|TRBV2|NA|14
TGTGCCAGCAGTGAAAGCCAGGGCAAAGAAAAACTGTTTTTT
CASSESQGKEKLFF
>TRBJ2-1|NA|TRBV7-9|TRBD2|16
TGTGCCAGCAGCACCGCCGGGACTAGCCTCTACAATGAGCAGTTCTTC
CASSTAGTSLYNEQFF
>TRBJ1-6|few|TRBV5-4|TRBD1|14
TGTGCCAGCAGCGTGGACAGGGGTAATTCACCCCTCCACTTT
CASSVDRGNSPLHF
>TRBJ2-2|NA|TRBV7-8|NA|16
TGTGCCAGCAGCCCCGACCGGGATATCAACACCGGGGAGCTGTTTTTT
CASSPDRDINTGELFF
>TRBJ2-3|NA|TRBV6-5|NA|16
TGTGCCAGCAGTTACTCGAAAGGCGGAGTCACAGATACGCAGTATTTT
CASSYSKGGVTDTQYF
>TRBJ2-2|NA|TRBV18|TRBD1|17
TGTGCCAGCTCACCACGCCGGGACAGGGGGTTTCCCGGGGAGCTGTTTTTT
CASSPRRDRGFPGELFF
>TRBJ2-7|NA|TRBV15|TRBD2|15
TGTGCCACCAGCCCACTCAGCGGGAGGAGCTACGAGCAGTACTTC
CATSPLSGRSYEQYF
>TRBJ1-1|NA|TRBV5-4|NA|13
TGTGCCAGCAGCTATGACCGGGGGGCGCAGGCTTTCTTT
CASSYDRGAQAFF
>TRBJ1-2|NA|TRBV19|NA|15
TGTGCCAGTAGCTTTCTGACAGTCTTTAACTATGGCTACACCTTC
CASSFLTVFNYGYTF
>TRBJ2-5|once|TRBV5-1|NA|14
TGCGCCAGCAGCTTGGTACAGATGTGGGAGACCCAGTACTTC
CASSLVQMWETQYF
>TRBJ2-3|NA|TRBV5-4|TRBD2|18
TGTGCCAGCAGCTTGTTCCTAGTGGGGGGGATAGTCACAGATACGCAGTATTTT
CASSLFLVGGIVTDTQYF
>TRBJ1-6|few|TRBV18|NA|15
TGTGCCAGCTCACCGGCAGGGCCGAAAAATTCACCCCTCCACTTT
CASSPAGPKNSPLHF
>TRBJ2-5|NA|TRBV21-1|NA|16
TGTGCCAGCAGCAACGGAGCAGGGGCGCTGGGGGAGACCCAGTACTTC
CASSNGAGALGETQYF
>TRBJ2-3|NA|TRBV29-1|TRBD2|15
TGCAGCGTTGAAGGACTAGCGGGAGTTCTAGATACGCAGTATTTT
CSVEGLAGVLDTQYF
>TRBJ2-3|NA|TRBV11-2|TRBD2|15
TGTGCCAGCAGCTCAGCGGGAGCGGGCACAGATACGCAGTATTTT
CASSSAGAGTDTQYF
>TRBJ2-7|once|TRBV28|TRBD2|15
TGTGCCAGCAGAACGCGGGAGGGCTTCTCCTACGAGCAGTACTTC
CASRTREGFSYEQYF
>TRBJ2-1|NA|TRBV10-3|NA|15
TGTGCCGTCAAAAATAAAGCGGACGGATACAATGAGCAGTTCTTC
CAVKNKADGYNEQFF
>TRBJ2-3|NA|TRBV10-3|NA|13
TGTGCCCCCCTGTCCGCGGTGGAAGATACGCAGTATTTT
CAPLSAVEDTQYF
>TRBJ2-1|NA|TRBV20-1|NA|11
TGCAGTGCTAGAATCGACAATGAGCAGTTCTTC
CSARIDNEQFF
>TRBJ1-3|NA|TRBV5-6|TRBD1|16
TGTGCCAGCAGCGGGACAGGGCTCTACTCTGGAAACACCATATATTTT
CASSGTGLYSGNTIYF
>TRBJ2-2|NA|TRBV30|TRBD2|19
TGTGCCTGGAGTGGGACTAGCGGGAGTTCTCTTCCCCCGGCCGGGGAGCTGTTTTTT
CAWSGTSGSSLPPAGELFF
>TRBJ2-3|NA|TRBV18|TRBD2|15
TGTGCCAGCTCACCATTATCACTAGCGGGGTATACGCAGTATTTT
CASSPLSLAGYTQYF
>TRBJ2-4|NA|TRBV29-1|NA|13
TGCAGCGTCAGGACAGGAGGGAAAAACATTCAGTACTTC
CSVRTGGKNIQYF
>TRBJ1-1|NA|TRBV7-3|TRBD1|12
TGTGCCAGCAGCTTCCCAGGGGGCGCAGCTTTCTTT
CASSFPGGAAFF
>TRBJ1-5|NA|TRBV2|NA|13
TGTGCCAGCAGCAGGGGCGGCAATCAGCCCCAGCATTTT
CASSRGGNQPQHF
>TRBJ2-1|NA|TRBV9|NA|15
TGTGCCAGCAGCGCCCTGGCAGCCAGCGACAATGAGCAGTTCTTC
CASSALAASDNEQFF
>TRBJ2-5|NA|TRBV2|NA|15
TGTGCCAGCAGTGGAATGGCACAGAGCCAAGAGACCCAGTACTTC
CASSGMAQSQETQYF
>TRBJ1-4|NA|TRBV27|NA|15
TGTGCCAGCAGTTTTAGAGGTTTTACTAATGAAAAACTGTTTTTT
CASSFRGFTNEKLFF
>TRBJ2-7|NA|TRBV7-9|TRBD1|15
TGTGCCAGCAGCCGCCCCGGACAGGGCACCTACGAGCAGTACTTC
CASSRPGQGTYEQYF
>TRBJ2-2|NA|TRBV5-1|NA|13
TGCGCCAGCAGAACAGAAAAGGCCGGGGAGCTGTTTTTT
CASRTEKAGELFF
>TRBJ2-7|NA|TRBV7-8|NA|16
TGTGCCAGCAGCTTAGGTGGGGCAGGGTGGACCTACGAGCAGTACTTC
CASSLGGAGWTYEQYF
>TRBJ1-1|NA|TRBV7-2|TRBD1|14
TGTGCCAGCAGCCCAGGACAGGGCTACACTGAAGCTTTCTTT
CASSPGQGYTEAFF
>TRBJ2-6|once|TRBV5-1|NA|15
TGCGCCAGCAGCTTTGGGGGCCCTGGGGCCAACGTCCTGACTTTC
CASSFGGPGANVLTF
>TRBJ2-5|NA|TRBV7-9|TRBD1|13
TGTGCCAGCAGCGGGACAGGGCGAGAGACCCAGTACTTC
CASSGTGRETQYF
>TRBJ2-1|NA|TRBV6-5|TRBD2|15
TGTGCCAGCAGCCTTAAGCGGGGGGGGTACAATGAGCAGTTCTTC
CASSLKRGGYNEQFF
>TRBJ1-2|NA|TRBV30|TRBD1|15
TGTGCCTGGAGTGTACGACAGGGCCATGTTTATGGCTACACCTTC
CAWSVRQGHVYGYTF
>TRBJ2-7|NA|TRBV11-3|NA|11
TGTGCCAGCAGCTTAAGCCACGAGCAGTACTTC
CASSLSHEQYF
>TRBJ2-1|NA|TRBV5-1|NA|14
TGCGCCAGCAGCTTCGCTAGCGTGAACAATGAGCAGTTCTTC
CASSFASVNNEQFF
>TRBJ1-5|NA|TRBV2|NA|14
TGTGCCAGCAGTCCCGACAGACCTAATCAGCCCCAGCATTTT
CASSPDRPNQPQHF
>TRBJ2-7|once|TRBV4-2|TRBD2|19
TGTGCCAGCAGCCAACCCATAACTAGCGGGAGGCCCTACTCCTACGAGCAGTACTTC
CASSQPITSGRPYSYEQYF
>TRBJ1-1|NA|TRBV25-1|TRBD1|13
TGTGCCAGCGGGGGACAGGGGTCGGGAGAAGCTTTCTTT
CASGGQGSGEAFF
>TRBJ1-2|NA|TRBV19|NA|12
TGTGCCAGTAAACGAGCGAACTATGGCTACACCTTC
CASKRANYGYTF
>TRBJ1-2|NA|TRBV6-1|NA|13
TGTGCCAGCAAATCCGGGGACTCGTATGGTTACACCTTC
CASKSGDSYGYTF
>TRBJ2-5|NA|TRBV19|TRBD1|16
TGTGCCAGTAGTATAATTGCAGGGGGAATGAAAGAGACCCAGTACTTC
CASSIIAGGMKETQYF
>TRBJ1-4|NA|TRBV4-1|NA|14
TGCGCCAGCAGCCATGGGTCGGAGGGGGAAAAACTGTTTTTT
CASSHGSEGEKLFF
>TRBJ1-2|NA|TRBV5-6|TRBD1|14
TGTGCCAGCACCTCAGCAACAGGGGTCTATGGCTACACCTTC
CASTSATGVYGYTF
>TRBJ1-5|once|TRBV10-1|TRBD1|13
TGCGCCCGGGGACAGAATAGCAATCAGCCCCAGCATTTT
CARGQNSNQPQHF
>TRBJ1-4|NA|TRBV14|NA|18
TGTGCCAGCAGCCAAGATCATGCAGGGGTGGTGGCTAATGAAAAACTGTTTTTT
CASSQDHAGVVANEKLFF
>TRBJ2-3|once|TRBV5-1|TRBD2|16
TGCGCCAGCAGCTTGGTAGCGGGGGGGCAGGGAGATACGCAGTATTTT
CASSLVAGGQGDTQYF
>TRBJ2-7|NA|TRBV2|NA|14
TGTGCCAGCAGTGAAGGCTACGTAACCTACGAGCAGTACTTC
CASSEGYVTYEQYF